The 19 T cell receptor beta chains given below trace back to one sample, sequenced in a study of T cell responses to AZD1222 COVID-19 vaccine (dated by TCRdb to 2020 to 2023). Libraries came from the immunoSEQ multiplex PCR assay. Drawn from immuneACCESS, this table holds only the in-frame rearrangements with V and J called that TCRdb kept. Clones are partly lost; checked studies trace under half to an unresolved V gene and leave the rest unexplained. The sample table shows some 130,000 clones, and approximately 90% are seen once. 1.9% of the sample rests with the top ten. Interpreted using the paper, the time point label stands for: baseline before first vaccination. The specimen comprised peripheral blood, sampled on day 0 of AZD1222 vaccination. These receptors all stem from an adult in good health.

V usage is TRBV5-1 and J usage is TRBJ1-1; unclear D gene. From germline, CDR1 is SGHRS and CDR2 YFSETQ. The germline V and J ends were trimmed by 2 bases and 3 bases, with 11 bases remaining between them. The CDR3 runs to 14 residues. The CDR3 protein is CASSLGLGYTEAFF. Written as DNA, the CDR3 is TGCGCCAGCAGCTTAGGCTTGGGGTACACTGAAGCTTTCTTT.

The rearrangement links TRBV6-2 or TRBV6-3 to TRBJ1-5; 7 bases map to TRBD1. In germline, CDR1 is MNHEY, CDR2 SVGEGT. The CDR3 runs to 16 residues. The J segment lost 1 base and the V segment lost 2 bases, leaving 5 bases of the junction unmatched. The CDR3 DNA follows: TGTGCCAGCAGTTACAATGACAGGGAGAGCAATCAGCCCCAGCATTTT. The encoded protein is CASSYNDRESNQPQHF.

The V gene is TRBV7-2, the J gene TRBJ1-5, with D tentatively TRBD1 (6 bases). V lost 7 bases and J 7 bases, leaving 14 bases between the germline ends. The CDR3 loop spans 13 amino acids. In germline, CDR1 is SGHTA, CDR2 FQGNSA. CDR3 sequence: CASKDRWGQPQHF. CDR3 DNA: TGTGCCAGCAAAGACAGGTGGGGGCAGCCCCAGCATTTT.

This clone came up a few times. The chain joins TRBV28 to TRBJ1-2, with D unclear. Germline lookup yields CDR1 MDHEN and CDR2 SYDVKM. Trimming left V 5 bases short and J 1 base short, with 2 bases between. The CDR3 runs 11 residues. The CDR3 loop reads CASSNNYGYTF. In nucleotides, the CDR3 is TGTGCCAGCAGTAATAACTATGGCTACACCTTC.

This chain connects TRBV19 to TRBJ2-3; 9 bases agree with TRBD1. Germline CDR1 reads LNHDA; CDR2 reads SQIVND (reference sequence). V was clipped by 3 bases and J by 0 bases; unmatched bases: 1. This CDR3 is built from 15 residues. This chain's CDR3 is CASSIGTGSTDTQYF. The CDR3 DNA sequence: TGTGCCAGTAGTATCGGGACAGGGAGCACAGATACGCAGTATTTT.

CDR3 sequence: CASSEWGVLSGNTIYF. The CDR3 DNA reads TGTGCCAGCAGTGAATGGGGGGTCCTCTCTGGAAACACCATATATTTT. This rearrangement joins TRBV25-1 to TRBJ1-3; D possibly corresponds to TRBD1 (5 bases). CDR1 MGHDK and CDR2 SYGVNS come from the germline V gene. The CDR3 runs 16 residues. V lost 1 base and J 0 bases, leaving 10 bases between the germline ends.

The V and J genes are TRBV6-5 and TRBJ2-4; D is unresolved. The length of the CDR3 is 15 residues. Between the trimmed V and J ends, which lost 6 bases and 8 bases, there was a span of 20 bases. CDR1 and CDR2 from the germline V gene are MNHEY and SVGAGI. The CDR3 loop is CASRFRATWGYIQYF. CDR3 bases: TGTGCCAGCAGGTTCCGGGCTACCTGGGGTTACATTCAGTACTTC.

The chain uses TRBV30 and TRBJ2-1; 9 bases map to TRBD2. Germline assignment: CDR1 GTSNPN and CDR2 SVGIG (reference sequence). The CDR3 runs to 14 residues. After removal of 2 bases from V and 7 bases from J, the junction contained 6 bases not matched to a gene. DNA of the CDR3: TGTGCCTGGAGTTGGACTAGCGTAGGAAATGAGCAGTTCTTC. Its protein is CAWSWTSVGNEQFF.

In this sample, this clone turned up once. The V gene is TRBV11-2, the J gene TRBJ2-1, with 10 nucleotides matching TRBD1. The V segment lost 2 bases and the J segment 11 bases; nucleotides outside the gene matches: 9. The CDR3 is 15 amino acids. Germline values: CDR1 SGHAT, CDR2 FQNNGV. The CDR3 DNA reads as TGTGCCAGCAGCTTAAACCTAGGACAGGGGGTGAAGCAGTTCTTC. Residues: CASSLNLGQGVKQFF.

This clone occurred once. J is TRBJ1-1 and V is TRBV19; D is uncertain. Trimming pared 3 bases from V and 8 bases from J, leaving 7 bases between. CDR3 size: 11 residues. Looked up from germline, CDR1 is LNHDA and CDR2 is SQIVND (reference sequence). The CDR3 region has the DNA TGTGCCAGTAGTATTTTGGTGGAAGCTTTCTTT. This codes for CASSILVEAFF.

This chain uses TRBV19 with TRBJ2-6, with D perhaps TRBD1 (6 bases). Looked up from germline, CDR1 is LNHDA and CDR2 is SQIVND (reference sequence). The CDR3 contains 17 residues. The V gene lost 1 base and the J gene lost 2 bases, with 12 bases spanning the gap. The CDR3 sequence: CASSIVLGAAGANVLTF. For the CDR3, the DNA is TGTGCCAGTAGTATAGTCCTGGGGGCGGCTGGGGCCAACGTCCTGACTTTC.

The chain recombines TRBV12-3 or TRBV12-4 with TRBJ2-7; 8 nucleotides agree with TRBD2. This CDR3 region has 13 residues. V lost 7 bases, J lost 6 bases, and 8 bases stayed unmatched. CDR3 in amino acids: CASTSGTSSEQYF. The CDR3 DNA reads as TGTGCCAGCACCTCCGGGACTAGTAGCGAGCAGTACTTC.

This sequence joins TRBV28 and TRBJ2-7; D possibly corresponds to TRBD2 (5 bases). CDR3 length: 15 residues. The V end lost 3 bases, the J end lost 0 bases, and 12 bases lay between the germline ends. Germline loops: CDR1 MDHEN, CDR2 SYDVKM. CDR3 in amino acids: CASSFFTEGSYEQYF. Here the CDR3 DNA reads TGTGCCAGCAGTTTTTTCACCGAGGGCTCCTACGAGCAGTACTTC.

The CDR3 DNA reads as TGTGCCAGCAGCGTAGGGGGATTCACCTACGAGCAGTACTTC. The encoded protein is CASSVGGFTYEQYF. This chain joins TRBV9 and TRBJ2-7; D is uncertain. V shed 0 bases and J shed 2 bases, with 9 bases lying between them. The CDR3 is 14 amino acids. Germline V gene lookup returns CDR1 SGDLS and CDR2 YYNGEE. The variable domain in full, completed from reference TRBV9 and TRBJ2-7, reads DSGVTQTPKHLITATGQRVTLRCSPRSGDLSVYWYQQSLDQGLQFLIQYYNGEERAKGNILERFSAQQFPDLHSELNLSSLELGDSALYFCASSVGGFTYEQYFGPGTRLTVT.

The rearrangement joins TRBV7-2 to TRBJ2-1; unclear D gene. CDR3 length: 17 amino acids. V lost 1 base, J lost 8 bases, and 21 bases lay in between. Germline assignment: CDR1 SGHTA and CDR2 FQGNSA. The CDR3 is CASSLETSKPSVDEQFF. CDR3 nucleotides: TGTGCCAGCAGCTTAGAGACTTCAAAACCTTCGGTTGATGAGCAGTTCTTC.

The V gene is TRBV5-4, the J gene TRBJ1-1, with TRBD1 as a possible D gene (5 bases). The V and J ends lost 6 bases and 3 bases respectively, with 15 bases between them. Germline loops: CDR1 SGHNT, CDR2 YYREEE (reference sequence). The CDR3 consists of 14 residues. CDR3: CASTSGGRDTEAFF. The DNA of the CDR3 is TGTGCCAGCACCTCGGGGGGGAGGGACACTGAAGCTTTCTTT.

The gene calls are TRBV11-3 and TRBJ2-2, with 8 bases aligning to TRBD1. The CDR3 loop spans 15 amino acids. Germline values: CDR1 SGHNT, CDR2 YENEEA. V dropped 5 bases and J dropped 4; count of bases not matched to a gene: 6. CDR3 residues: CASSPGQGGTGELFF. In nucleotides, the CDR3 is TGTGCCAGCAGCCCCGGACAGGGTGGCACCGGGGAGCTGTTTTTT.

The chain couples TRBV27 to TRBJ1-4; D not certain. Germline CDR1 and CDR2: MNHEY and SMNVEV (reference sequence). This CDR3 has 16 amino acids. The V end lost 4 bases, the J end lost 0 bases, and 12 bases lay between the germline ends. The CDR3 here is CASSSREEATNEKLFF. CDR3 sequence (DNA): TGTGCCAGCAGTTCTCGGGAGGAGGCAACTAATGAAAAACTGTTTTTT.

The chain links TRBV10-1 to TRBJ1-3; weak D call: TRBD1 (5 bases). The CDR3 totals 15 residues. The germline gives CDR1 WNHNN, CDR2 SYGVQD (reference sequence). V gave up 2 bases and J gave up 3 bases, with 11 bases separating them. The CDR3 nucleotides are TGCGCCAGCAGTGAGGACAGCAACTATGGAAACACCATATATTTT. It encodes CASSEDSNYGNTIYF.